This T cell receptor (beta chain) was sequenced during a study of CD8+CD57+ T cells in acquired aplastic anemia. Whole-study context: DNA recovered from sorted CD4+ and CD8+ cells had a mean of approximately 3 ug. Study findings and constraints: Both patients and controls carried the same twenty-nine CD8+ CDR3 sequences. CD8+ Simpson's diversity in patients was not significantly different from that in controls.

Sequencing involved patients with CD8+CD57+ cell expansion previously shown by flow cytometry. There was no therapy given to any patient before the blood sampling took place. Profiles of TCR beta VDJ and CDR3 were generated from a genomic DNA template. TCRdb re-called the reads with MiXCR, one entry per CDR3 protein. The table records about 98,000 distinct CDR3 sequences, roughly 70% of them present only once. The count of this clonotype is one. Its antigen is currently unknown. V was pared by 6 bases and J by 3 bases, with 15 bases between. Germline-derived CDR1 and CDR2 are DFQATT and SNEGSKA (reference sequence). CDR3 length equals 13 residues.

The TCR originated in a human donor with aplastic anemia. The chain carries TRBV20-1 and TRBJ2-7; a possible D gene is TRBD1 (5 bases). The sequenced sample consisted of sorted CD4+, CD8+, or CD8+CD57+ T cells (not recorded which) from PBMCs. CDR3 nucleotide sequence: TGCAGTGCCGTGGGGCAGACACTCTACGAGCAGTACTTC. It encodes CSAVGQTLYEQYF.